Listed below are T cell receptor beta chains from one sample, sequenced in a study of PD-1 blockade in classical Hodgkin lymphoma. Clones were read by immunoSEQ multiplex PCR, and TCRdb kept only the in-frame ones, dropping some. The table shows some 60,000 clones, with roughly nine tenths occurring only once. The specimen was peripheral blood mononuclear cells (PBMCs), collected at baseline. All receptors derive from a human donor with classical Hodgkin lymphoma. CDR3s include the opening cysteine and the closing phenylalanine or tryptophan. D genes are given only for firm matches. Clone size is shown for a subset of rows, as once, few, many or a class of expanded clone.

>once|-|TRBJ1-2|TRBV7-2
CASSTAGARKGYTF
TGTGCCAGCAGCACTGCGGGGGCCAGAAAGGGCTACACCTTC
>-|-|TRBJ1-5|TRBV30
CAWSEGRGVFGQPQHF
TGTGCCTGGAGTGAAGGGAGAGGGGTTTTCGGTCAGCCCCAGCATTTT
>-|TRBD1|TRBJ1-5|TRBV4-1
CASSQGIDREDQPQHF
TGCGCCAGCAGCCAAGGGATCGACAGGGAGGATCAGCCCCAGCATTTT
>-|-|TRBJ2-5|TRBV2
CASSVGLRETQYF
TGTGCCAGCAGTGTGGGTCTAAGGGAGACCCAGTACTTC
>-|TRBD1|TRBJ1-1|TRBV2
CASSLQGPGSGEAFF
TGTGCCAGCAGTTTACAGGGGCCCGGGTCGGGTGAAGCTTTCTTT
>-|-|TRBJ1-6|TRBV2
CASSVGRPIGSPLHF
TGTGCCAGCAGTGTGGGACGGCCGATCGGTTCACCCCTCCACTTT
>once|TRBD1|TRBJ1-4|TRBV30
CAWSIPVRTGGRWLEKLFF
TGTGCCTGGAGTATTCCTGTCCGGACAGGGGGTCGATGGTTGGAAAAACTGTTTTTT
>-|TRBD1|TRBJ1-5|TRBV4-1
CASSLITGGDNQPQHF
TGCGCCAGCAGCCTCATAACAGGGGGTGACAATCAGCCCCAGCATTTT
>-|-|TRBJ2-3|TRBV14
CASSQSGATTDTQYF
TGTGCCAGCAGCCAGTCGGGGGCTACCACAGATACGCAGTATTTT
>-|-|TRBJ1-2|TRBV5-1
CASSLGGSGGYTF
TGCGCCAGCAGCTTGGGAGGATCCGGTGGCTACACCTTC
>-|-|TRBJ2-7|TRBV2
CASSDPGTSYEQYF
TGTGCCAGCAGTGACCCGGGGACCTCCTACGAGCAGTACTTC
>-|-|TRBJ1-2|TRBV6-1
CASSEDWQRPYGYTF
TGTGCCAGCAGTGAAGATTGGCAGAGACCTTATGGCTACACCTTC
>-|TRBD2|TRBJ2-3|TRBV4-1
CASSQTGGTLDTQYF
TGCGCCAGCAGCCAAACCGGGGGGACCTTGGATACGCAGTATTTT
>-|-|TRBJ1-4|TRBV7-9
CASSLVVPYRATNEKLFF
TGTGCCAGCAGCTTAGTGGTCCCTTACAGGGCGACTAATGAAAAACTGTTTTTT
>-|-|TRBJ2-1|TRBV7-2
CASSKAYGYNEQFF
TGTGCCAGCAGCAAAGCGTACGGGTACAATGAGCAGTTCTTC
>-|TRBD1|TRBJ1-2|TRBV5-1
CASSQGQPYGYTF
TGCGCCAGCAGCCAGGGACAGCCGTATGGCTACACCTTC
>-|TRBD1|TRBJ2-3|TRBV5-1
CASSLGTGIGTDTQYF
TGCGCCAGCAGCTTGGGGACAGGGATTGGCACAGATACGCAGTATTTT
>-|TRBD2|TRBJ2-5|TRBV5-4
CASSPRLAGTQETQYF
TGTGCCAGCAGCCCTCGACTAGCGGGGACTCAAGAGACCCAGTACTTC
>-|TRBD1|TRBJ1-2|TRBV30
CAIRTGDGYTF
TGTGCCATAAGGACAGGGGATGGCTACACCTTC
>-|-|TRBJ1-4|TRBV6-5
CASSYSWAGEKLFF
TGTGCCAGCAGTTACTCCTGGGCGGGGGAAAAACTGTTTTTT
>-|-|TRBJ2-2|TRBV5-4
CASSRDPTHGGELFF
TGTGCCAGCAGCCGGGACCCAACCCATGGCGGGGAGCTGTTTTTT
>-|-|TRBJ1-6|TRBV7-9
CASSSSRGLDSPLHF
TGTGCCAGCAGCTCGAGCAGGGGTCTTGATTCACCCCTCCACTTT
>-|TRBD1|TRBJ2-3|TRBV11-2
CASSLPEDRPGRGTDTQYF
TGTGCCAGCAGCTTACCCGAGGACAGGCCGGGAAGAGGCACAGATACGCAGTATTTT
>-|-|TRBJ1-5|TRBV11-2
CASSLEWGRNQPQHF
TGTGCCAGCAGCTTAGAATGGGGGCGCAATCAGCCCCAGCATTTT
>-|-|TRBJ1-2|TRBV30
CGFALQAAGRDGYTF
TGTGGGTTCGCCTTACAGGCCGCTGGTCGGGACGGCTACACCTTC
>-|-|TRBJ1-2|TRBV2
CASIAAPQGYTF
TGTGCCAGCATCGCCGCTCCTCAAGGCTACACCTTC
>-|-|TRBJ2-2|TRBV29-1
CSVGEGNTGELFF
TGCAGCGTTGGAGAGGGGAACACCGGGGAGCTGTTTTTT
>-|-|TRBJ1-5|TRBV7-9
CASSPPGHQPQHF
TGTGCCAGCAGCCCCCCGGGGCATCAGCCCCAGCATTTT
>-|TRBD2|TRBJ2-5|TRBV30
CAWTSIGGGYETQYF
TGTGCCTGGACCTCCATCGGCGGGGGGTACGAGACCCAGTACTTC
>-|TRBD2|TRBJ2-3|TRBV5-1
CASSLELAGAADTQYF
TGCGCCAGCAGCTTGGAGCTAGCGGGGGCCGCAGATACGCAGTATTTT
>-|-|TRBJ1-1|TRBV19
CASSIVGGLTEAFF
TGTGCCAGTAGTATTGTGGGGGGGCTCACTGAAGCTTTCTTT
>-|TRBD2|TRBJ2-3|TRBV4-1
CASSPLAGGLTDTQYF
TGCGCCAGCAGCCCGCTAGCGGGGGGCCTCACAGATACGCAGTATTTT
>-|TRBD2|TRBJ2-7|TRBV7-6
CASSRGLAGAISSYEQYF
TGTGCCAGCAGCCGGGGACTAGCGGGGGCCATCAGCTCCTACGAGCAGTACTTC
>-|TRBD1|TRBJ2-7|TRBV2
CASTQGAGYEQYF
TGTGCCAGCACCCAGGGGGCAGGCTACGAGCAGTACTTC
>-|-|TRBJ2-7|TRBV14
CASSQGYEQYF
TGTGCCAGCAGCCAAGGATACGAGCAGTACTTC
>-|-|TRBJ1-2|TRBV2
CASRMGLGGAYGYTF
TGTGCCAGCAGAATGGGTCTAGGGGGGGCCTATGGCTACACCTTC
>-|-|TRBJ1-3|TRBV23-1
CASSQVSSGNTIYF
TGCGCCAGCAGTCAGGTAAGCTCTGGAAACACCATATATTTT
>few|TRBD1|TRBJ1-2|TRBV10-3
CAISDPGTGIYGYTF
TGTGCCATCAGTGATCCCGGGACAGGGATCTATGGCTACACCTTC
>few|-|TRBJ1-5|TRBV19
CASSIQGPQRSQPQHF
TGTGCCAGTAGTATACAGGGGCCGCAAAGAAGCCAGCCCCAGCATTTT
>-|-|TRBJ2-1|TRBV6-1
CASSEGRGGGDNEQFF
TGTGCCAGCAGTGAGGGGAGAGGGGGAGGTGACAATGAGCAGTTCTTC
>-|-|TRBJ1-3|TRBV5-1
CASSLAGYGNTIYF
TGCGCCAGCAGCTTAGCGGGCTATGGAAACACCATATATTTT
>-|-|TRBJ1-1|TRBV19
CASSIGTVTEAFF
TGTGCCAGTAGTATAGGGACAGTCACTGAAGCTTTCTTT
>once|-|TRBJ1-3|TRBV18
CASSPPAGGNTIYF
TGTGCCAGCTCACCACCGGCGGGGGGAAACACCATATATTTT
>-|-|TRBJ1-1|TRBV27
CASSLGASGVNTEAFF
TGTGCCAGCAGCCTAGGGGCGAGCGGGGTGAACACTGAAGCTTTCTTT